What follows are 23 T cell receptor beta chains derived from one specimen sequenced in a study of graft-versus-host responses after intestinal transplantation. These receptors have no known antigen. TCRdb keeps only in-frame clones here, not all; method: immunoSEQ multiplex PCR. The repertoire holds roughly 97,000 clones, with roughly 90% as singletons. The sequences come from unstimulated CD4+ T cells sorted from spleen or lymph node cells, collected before intestinal transplant. The receptors here all came from a human donor who received an intestinal transplant.

This chain connects TRBV9 to TRBJ2-1; 8 bases fit TRBD2. Germline loops: CDR1 SGDLS, CDR2 YYNGEE. The CDR3 runs 15 residues. The V gene end was trimmed by 0 bases and the J gene end by 7 bases; junction bases not matched to a gene: 6. CDR3 DNA sequence: TGTGCCAGCAGCGTAGACGGGAGGGCCCGGAATGAGCAGTTCTTC. Translation: CASSVDGRARNEQFF.

This clone was detected a few times. J is TRBJ1-6 and V is TRBV6-5, with a weak D call TRBD1 (5 bases). This CDR3 has 12 residues. The V end lost 4 bases, the J end lost 14 bases, and 12 bases lay between the germline ends. Germline V lookup: CDR1 MNHEY, CDR2 SVGAGI. CDR3 sequence reads: CASSSPGLTLHF. DNA for the CDR3: TGTGCCAGCAGTTCTCCGGGACTCACCCTCCACTTT.

For the CDR3, the DNA is TGTGCCAGCAGCTTGAGACCGTCTCTACCGTCGGGCTACACCTTC. As protein: CASSLRPSLPSGYTF. The gene calls are TRBV7-9 and TRBJ1-2; D is uncertain. Per germline, CDR1 SEHNR and CDR2 FQNEAQ (reference sequence). CDR3 size: 15 residues. Trimming removed 3 bases from V and 8 bases from J, with 19 bases in between.

The V call is TRBV11-2, the J call TRBJ2-1, with 7 nucleotides matching TRBD2. CDR1 is SGHAT and CDR2 is FQNNGV in the germline V gene. The trim removed 4 bases at V and 3 bases at J, leaving 6 bases unmatched. The CDR3 totals 15 residues. The CDR3 region is CASSSAAGVYNEQFF. CDR3 nucleotide sequence: TGTGCCAGCAGCTCCGCTGCGGGGGTCTACAATGAGCAGTTCTTC.

The V and J genes are TRBV18 and TRBJ2-2; 9 positions agree with TRBD2. Germline trimming cut 8 bases from V and 5 bases from J; bases unmatched to any gene: 9. This CDR3 is built from 15 residues. The germline CDR1 and CDR2 sequences are KGHSH and LQKENI. In nucleotides, the CDR3 is TGTGCCAGCGTTAGCGGGAGATCAGAGACCGGGGAGCTGTTTTTT. Protein sequence: CASVSGRSETGELFF.

The chain combines TRBV7-2 with TRBJ1-6; D uncertain. Deletions cut 1 base from V and 7 bases from J, with 5 bases between. Per germline, CDR1 SGHTA and CDR2 FQGNSA. The CDR3 is made up of 13 amino acids. CDR3 loop: CASSLDPNSPLHF. As DNA, the CDR3 is TGTGCCAGCAGCTTAGACCCGAATTCACCCCTCCACTTT.

The chain is built from TRBV28 and TRBJ1-2, with 9 bases that match TRBD1. The V and J ends lost 8 bases and 2 bases, in that order; junction bases with no gene match: 6. This CDR3 region has 14 residues. Germline V gives CDR1 MDHEN, CDR2 SYDVKM. In DNA form, the CDR3 reads TGTGCCAGCTGGGACAGGGCCACAAACTATGGCTACACCTTC. Its protein product is CASWDRATNYGYTF.

This sequence joins TRBV2 and TRBJ2-7, with TRBD2 matching 7 bases. The CDR3 is 14 residues long. Germline V CDR1 and CDR2: SNHLY, FYNNEI. V gave up 6 bases and J gave up 0 bases; unmatched junction bases: 5. CDR3 in DNA: TGTGCCAGCAGCAGCGGGGCCTTCTCCTACGAGCAGTACTTC. Translated: CASSSGAFSYEQYF. Based on the CDR3 plus reference TRBV2 and TRBJ2-7, the full variable domain is EPEVTQTPSHQVTQMGQEVILRCVPISNHLYFYWYRQILGQKVEFLVSFYNNEISEKSEIFDDQFSVERPDGSNFTLKIRSTKLEDSAMYFCASSSGAFSYEQYFGPGTRLTVT.

This clone appeared a single time. This chain's CDR3 is CASSLPVEADTQYF. The CDR3 coding sequence is TGTGCCAGCAGTTTACCAGTTGAGGCAGATACGCAGTATTTT. The chain joins TRBV6-6 to TRBJ2-3; no reliable D call. Deletions cut 4 bases from V and 4 bases from J, with 12 bases between. This CDR3 has 14 amino acids. The V gene's germline CDR1 is MNHNY and CDR2 SVGAGI (reference sequence).

This chain connects TRBV21-1 to TRBJ1-1; the D call of TRBD1 is as the table states it, not checked on the DNA. TRBV21-1 is termed a pseudogene. The CDR3 consists of 17 residues. This CDR3 reads CASSTRTGTGINTEAFF. Here the CDR3 DNA reads TGTGCCAGCAGCACGAGAACTGGGACAGGGATTAACACTGAAGCTTTCTTT.

This chain links TRBV7-9 with TRBJ2-5; 9 nucleotides match TRBD1. The CDR3 is made up of 15 amino acids. Germline CDR1 and CDR2: SEHNR and FQNEAQ (reference sequence). After removal of 4 bases from V and 5 bases from J, the junction contained 8 bases not matched to a gene. The CDR3 sequence is CASSSYRGRGETQYF. CDR3 DNA: TGTGCCAGCAGCTCGTACAGGGGGCGCGGGGAGACCCAGTACTTC. Full variable domain (missing parts from reference TRBV7-9 and TRBJ2-5): DTGVSQNPRHKITKRGQNVTFRCDPISEHNRLYWYRQTLGQGPEFLTYFQNEAQLEKSRLLSDRFSAERPKGSFSTLEIQRTEQGDSAMYLCASSSYRGRGETQYFGPGTRLLVL.

This clone was seen more than once but under ten times. V usage is TRBV6-6 and J usage is TRBJ1-5; 8 bases map to TRBD1. Trimming took 7 bases from V and 6 from J; bases not matched to a gene: 8. In germline, CDR1 is MNHNY, CDR2 SVGAGI (reference sequence). The CDR3 has 14 residues. CDR3 residues: CASTTGGLGQPQHF. The CDR3 bases are TGTGCCAGCACCACAGGGGGGTTAGGTCAGCCCCAGCATTTT.

The V call is TRBV10-3, the J call TRBJ1-2; TRBD1 agrees at 9 bases. This CDR3 is 15 amino acids long. After removal of 0 bases from V and 4 bases from J, the junction contained 3 bases not matched to a gene. Germline CDR1 and CDR2: ENHRY and SYGVKD. Here the CDR3 reads CAISESEDRGYGYTF. CDR3 sequence (DNA): TGTGCCATCAGTGAGTCGGAGGACAGGGGCTATGGCTACACCTTC.

This chain connects TRBV7-3 to TRBJ2-5; 7 bases agree with TRBD2. V dropped 5 bases and J dropped 5; count of bases not matched to a gene: 11. The germline V gene has CDR1 SGHTA and CDR2 FQGTGA. This CDR3 has 15 amino acids. The CDR3 here is CASSLLATPGETQYF. CDR3 nucleotides: TGTGCCAGCAGCCTACTAGCGACTCCTGGGGAGACCCAGTACTTC.

J is TRBJ2-7 and V is TRBV29-1, with D perhaps matching TRBD1 or TRBD2 (5 bases each). This CDR3 is built from 13 residues. V lost 5 bases and J 11 bases, leaving 22 bases between the germline ends. Germline assignment: CDR1 SQVTM and CDR2 ANQGSEA. The CDR3 here is CSVISGTFLGEYF. The CDR3 bases are TGCAGCGTTATCTCCGGGACGTTTCTAGGGGAGTACTTC.

This rearrangement joins TRBV2 to TRBJ2-1, with 9 positions matching TRBD1. From germline, CDR1 is SNHLY and CDR2 FYNNEI. Losses at the gene ends were 6 bases for V and 7 bases for J; bases not matched to a gene: 4. The CDR3 spans 13 residues. This CDR3 reads CASRDRGWNEQFF. The CDR3 DNA follows: TGTGCCAGCAGGGACAGGGGCTGGAATGAGCAGTTCTTC.

The CDR3 spells CASSQVPRTNSYNEQFF. The CDR3 nucleotides are TGCGCCAGCAGCCAAGTCCCTAGAACTAACTCCTACAATGAGCAGTTCTTC. The J gene is TRBJ2-1, the V gene TRBV4-1; the D is unclear. This CDR3 spans 17 amino acids. The germline CDR1 and CDR2 sequences are MGHRA and YSYEKL. V gave up 1 base and J gave up 0 bases, with 13 bases separating them.

The rearrangement uses TRBV6-1 and TRBJ1-2; TRBD1 matches at 11 bases. The germline V gene has CDR1 MNHNS and CDR2 SASEGT. Losses at the gene ends were 1 base for V and 4 bases for J; bases not matched to a gene: 5. This CDR3 is 16 amino acids long. CDR3: CASSEGDRGYLYGYTF. Written as DNA, the CDR3 is TGTGCCAGCAGTGAAGGGGACAGGGGGTACCTCTATGGCTACACCTTC.

The chain couples TRBV7-9 to TRBJ1-4; 7 bases are a match to TRBD1. Germline-derived CDR1 and CDR2 are SEHNR and FQNEAQ (reference sequence). The V segment lost 2 bases and the J segment 0 bases; nucleotides outside the gene matches: 3. This CDR3 has 16 residues. The CDR3 nucleotides are TGTGCCAGCAGCTTACCCCAGGGGGCAACTAATGAAAAACTGTTTTTT. It yields the protein CASSLPQGATNEKLFF.

This clone was seen once. The chain employs TRBV20-1 and TRBJ1-2, with TRBD1 identical over 8 bases. Germline V lookup: CDR1 DFQATT, CDR2 SNEGSKA (reference sequence). The J segment lost 8 bases and the V segment lost 6 bases, leaving 5 bases of the junction unmatched. This CDR3 has 11 residues. CDR3 sequence: CSARTGYGYTF. The DNA of the CDR3 is TGCAGTGCCAGGACAGGGTACGGCTACACCTTC.

The J gene is TRBJ2-2, the V gene TRBV9, with D tentatively TRBD1 or TRBD2 (5 bases each). The CDR3 runs to 16 residues. CDR1 and CDR2 from the germline V gene are SGDLS and YYNGEE. Trimming removed 1 base from V and 5 bases from J, with 15 bases in between. CDR3 DNA: TGTGCCAGCAGCGTAACGGGGAGCAAGGGGACCGGGGAGCTGTTTTTT. This gives the protein CASSVTGSKGTGELFF.

The chain is built from TRBV5-1 and TRBJ1-2; TRBD1 aligns across 12 bases. CDR3 length: 15 residues. The V gene's germline CDR1 is SGHRS and CDR2 YFSETQ. After removal of 5 bases from V and 2 bases from J, the junction contained 4 bases not matched to a gene. The DNA of the CDR3 is TGCGCCAGCAGAAGGGACAGGGGGCTCAACTATGGCTACACCTTC. Translated: CASRRDRGLNYGYTF.

This clone was detected once. The chain uses TRBV5-4 and TRBJ1-1; D gene ambiguous. This CDR3 is built from 14 residues. Germline CDR1 and CDR2: SGHNT and YYREEE (reference sequence). Trimming removed 0 bases from V and 1 base from J, with 7 bases in between. The CDR3 region has the DNA TGTGCCAGCAGCTTGGGGTCTGGGAACACTGAAGCTTTCTTT. This translates into CASSLGSGNTEAFF. Supplemented by reference TRBV5-4 and TRBJ1-1, the full variable domain reads ETGVTQSPTHLIKTRGQQVTLRCSSQSGHNTVSWYQQALGQGPQFIFQYYREEENGRGNFPPRFSGLQFPNYSSELNVNALELDDSALYLCASSLGSGNTEAFFGQGTRLTVV.